These T cell receptor beta chains were read from a single sample in a study of follicular helper T cells after annual influenza vaccination. Clones were sequenced by immunoSEQ multiplex PCR, and TCRdb holds only the in-frame ones, with some missing. Altogether more than 9,000 clones are present, around four fifths being singletons, with the ten largest covering approximately 0.32%. The source was CXCR5- memory CD4+ T cells sorted from blood, collected 7 days after influenza vaccination. The receptors stem from an adult who received the influenza vaccine. Each CDR3 is given without its conserved first and last residue.

J,V,CDR3
TRBJ2-5,TRBV6-4,ASTKTGLETQY
TRBJ2-5,TRBV9,ASSVGPGVETQY
TRBJ1-3,TRBV5-1,ASSQPGGNTIY
TRBJ1-6,TRBV11-3,ASSPRSWTAYNSPLH
TRBJ2-3,TRBV11-2,ASSLELAGGTDTQY
TRBJ2-2,TRBV7-3,ASSLSGSVYTGELF
TRBJ2-3,TRBV4-3,ASSLALAGPTDTQY
TRBJ1-2,TRBV11-2,ASSLTENYGYT
TRBJ1-2,TRBV2,ASSRDGGEYGYT
TRBJ2-5,TRBV5-1,ASTIAGALQETQY
TRBJ1-2,TRBV10-3,AISGGTGFYGYT
TRBJ2-1,TRBV29-1,SARAEVPQF
TRBJ2-7,TRBV5-1,ASSLQGLTGEQY
TRBJ2-3,TRBV7-6,ASSLVGRTDTQY
TRBJ2-1,TRBV7-3,ASSLGTSGGMDEQF
TRBJ2-7,TRBV11-3,ASSLSGASYEQY
TRBJ2-3,TRBV4-3,ASSPRLQTGGRYTDTQY
TRBJ1-5,TRBV27,ASSQQVGQPQH
TRBJ1-6,TRBV5-1,ASTPRPGQGTSPLH
TRBJ2-7,TRBV7-2,ASSLRSRDRGQEQY
TRBJ1-2,TRBV7-2,ASSSVGYGYT
TRBJ1-2,TRBV6-6,ASSDTGQLYGYT
TRBJ2-3,TRBV9,ASRRGTSSFPDTQY
TRBJ2-4,TRBV7-2,ASSHDTRGDIQY
TRBJ2-1,TRBV5-5,ASSWGASGLYNEQF
TRBJ1-1,TRBV7-2,ASSLRRNTNTEAF
TRBJ2-3,TRBV4-3,ASSQGAKFAQY
TRBJ2-5,TRBV7-2,ASSLVRTEQETQY
TRBJ1-2,TRBV18,ASSPGGTPNYGYT
TRBJ2-7,TRBV4-1,ASSQGHLGRIHEQY
TRBJ1-3,TRBV12-5,ASGRQPGNTIY
TRBJ1-3,TRBV6-1,ASTDRGLRNTIY
TRBJ1-2,TRBV18,ASSHPGTPGYGYT
TRBJ1-2,TRBV29-1,SAWDLGYT
TRBJ1-3,TRBV9,ASSPSGSSSSGNTIY
TRBJ1-6,TRBV4-3,ASSQGHSLIYSPLH
TRBJ2-2,TRBV4-2,ASSQPYGTSGVNTGELF
TRBJ2-5,TRBV18,ASSPYNQETQY
TRBJ1-2,TRBV5-6,ASRLFDREHYYGYT
TRBJ2-1,TRBV9,ASSVVGSGGYYNEQF
TRBJ1-2,TRBV28,ASSSGTGPYGYT
TRBJ1-1,TRBV6-5,ASRGEETGRKRAF
TRBJ2-5,TRBV7-2,ASSLNTGGETQY
TRBJ2-5,TRBV7-2,ASSLISGGASGETQY
TRBJ2-6,TRBV2,ASSAGRRSGANVLT
TRBJ2-1,TRBV7-9,ASSSYRGRVDEQF
TRBJ2-7,TRBV18,ASSQRSYEQY
TRBJ2-5,TRBV19,ASSIAGAETQY
TRBJ2-5,TRBV5-1,ATSDSAGGRETQY
TRBJ2-5,TRBV11-3,ASSLGPGLAGQETQY
TRBJ1-2,TRBV27,ASSLNAQAGYT